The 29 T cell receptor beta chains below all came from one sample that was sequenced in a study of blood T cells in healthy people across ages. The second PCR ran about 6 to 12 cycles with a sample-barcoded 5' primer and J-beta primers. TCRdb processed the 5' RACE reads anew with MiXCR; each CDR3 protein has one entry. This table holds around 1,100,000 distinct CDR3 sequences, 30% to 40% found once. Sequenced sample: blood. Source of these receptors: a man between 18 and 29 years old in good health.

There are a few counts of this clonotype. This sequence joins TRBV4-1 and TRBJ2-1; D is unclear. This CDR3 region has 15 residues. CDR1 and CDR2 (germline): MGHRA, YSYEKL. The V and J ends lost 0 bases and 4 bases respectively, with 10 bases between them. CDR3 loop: CASSQDPVGYNEQFF. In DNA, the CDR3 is TGCGCCAGCAGCCAAGATCCCGTAGGTTACAATGAGCAGTTCTTC.

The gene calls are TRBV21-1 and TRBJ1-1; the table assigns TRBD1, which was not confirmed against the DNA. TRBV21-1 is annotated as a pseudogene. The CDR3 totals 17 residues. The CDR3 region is CASSKWRGRIFFEGAFF. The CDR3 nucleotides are TGTGCCAGCAGCAAATGGAGGGGGCGCATTTTTTTCGAAGGAGCTTTCTTT.

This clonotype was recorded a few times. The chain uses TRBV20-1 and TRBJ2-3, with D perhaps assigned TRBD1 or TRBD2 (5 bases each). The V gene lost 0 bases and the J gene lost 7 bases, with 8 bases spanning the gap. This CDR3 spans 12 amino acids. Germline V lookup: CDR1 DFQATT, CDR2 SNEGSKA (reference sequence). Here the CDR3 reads CSAREGENTQYF. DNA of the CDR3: TGCAGTGCTAGAGAGGGGGAAAATACGCAGTATTTT.

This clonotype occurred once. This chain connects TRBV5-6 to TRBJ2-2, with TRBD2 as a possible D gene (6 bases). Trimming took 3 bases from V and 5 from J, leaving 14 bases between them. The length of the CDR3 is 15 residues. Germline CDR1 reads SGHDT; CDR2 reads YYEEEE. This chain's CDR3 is CASSYRTTPTGELFF. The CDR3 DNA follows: TGTGCCAGCAGCTACCGGACTACCCCGACCGGGGAGCTGTTTTTT.

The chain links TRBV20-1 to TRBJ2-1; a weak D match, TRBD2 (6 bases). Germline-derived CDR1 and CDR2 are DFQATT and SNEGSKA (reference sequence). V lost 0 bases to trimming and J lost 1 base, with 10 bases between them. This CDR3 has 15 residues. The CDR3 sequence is CSARELRGSYNEQFF. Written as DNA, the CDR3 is TGCAGTGCTAGAGAGTTGCGGGGATCCTACAATGAGCAGTTCTTC.

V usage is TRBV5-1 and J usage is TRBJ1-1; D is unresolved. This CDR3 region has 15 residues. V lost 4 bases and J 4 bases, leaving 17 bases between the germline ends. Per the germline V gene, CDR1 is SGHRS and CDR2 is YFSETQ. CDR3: CASSPVDGWGTEAFF. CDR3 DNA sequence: TGCGCCAGCAGCCCGGTCGACGGCTGGGGCACTGAAGCTTTCTTT. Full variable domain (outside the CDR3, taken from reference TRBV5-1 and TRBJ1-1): KAGVTQTPRYLIKTRGQQVTLSCSPISGHRSVSWYQQTPGQGLQFLFEYFSETQRNKGNFPGRFSGRQFSNSRSEMNVSTLELGDSALYLCASSPVDGWGTEAFFGQGTRLTVV.

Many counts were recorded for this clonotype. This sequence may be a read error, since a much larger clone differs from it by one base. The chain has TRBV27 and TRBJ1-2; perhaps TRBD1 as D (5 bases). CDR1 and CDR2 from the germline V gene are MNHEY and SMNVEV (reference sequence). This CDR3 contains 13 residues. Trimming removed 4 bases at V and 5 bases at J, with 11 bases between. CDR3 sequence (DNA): TGTGCCAGCAGTTGTTCCGCAGGGTATGGCTACACCTTC. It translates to CASSCSAGYGYTF.

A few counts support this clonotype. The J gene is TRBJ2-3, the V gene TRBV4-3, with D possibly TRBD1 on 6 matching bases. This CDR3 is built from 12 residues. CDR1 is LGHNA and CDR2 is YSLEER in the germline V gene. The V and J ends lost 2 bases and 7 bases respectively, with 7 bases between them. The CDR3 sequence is CASSQTGYTQYF. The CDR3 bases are TGCGCCAGCAGCCAAACAGGGTATACGCAGTATTTT.

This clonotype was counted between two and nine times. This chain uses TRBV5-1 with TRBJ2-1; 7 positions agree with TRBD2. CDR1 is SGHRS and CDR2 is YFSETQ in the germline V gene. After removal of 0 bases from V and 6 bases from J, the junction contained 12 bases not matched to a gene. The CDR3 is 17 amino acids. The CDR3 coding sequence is TGCGCCAGCAGCTTGGAGGGCGGGGGACTCTTATCCAATGAGCAGTTCTTC. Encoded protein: CASSLEGGGLLSNEQFF.

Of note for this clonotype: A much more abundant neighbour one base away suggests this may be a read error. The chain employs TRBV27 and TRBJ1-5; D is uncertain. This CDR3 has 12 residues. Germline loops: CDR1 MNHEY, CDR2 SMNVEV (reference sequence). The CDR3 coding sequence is TGTGCCGGCAGAAAAGATAATCAGCCCCAGCATTTT. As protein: CAGRKDNQPQHF.

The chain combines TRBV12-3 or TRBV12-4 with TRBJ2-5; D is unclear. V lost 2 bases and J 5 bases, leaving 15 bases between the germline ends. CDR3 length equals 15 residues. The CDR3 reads CASSLQNGMSETQYF. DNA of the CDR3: TGTGCCAGCAGTTTACAGAATGGAATGTCGGAGACCCAGTACTTC.

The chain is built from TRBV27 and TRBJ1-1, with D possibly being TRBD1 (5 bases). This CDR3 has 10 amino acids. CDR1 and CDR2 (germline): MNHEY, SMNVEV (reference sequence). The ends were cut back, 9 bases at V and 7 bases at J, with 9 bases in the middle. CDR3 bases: TGTGCCAGTTGGGACGGTGAAGCTTTCTTT. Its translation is CASWDGEAFF.

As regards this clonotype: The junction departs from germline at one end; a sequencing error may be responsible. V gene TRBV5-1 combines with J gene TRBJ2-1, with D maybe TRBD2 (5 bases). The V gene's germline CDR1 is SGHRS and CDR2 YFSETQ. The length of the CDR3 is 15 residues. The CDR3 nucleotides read TGCACCAGCGGCCCACACGACTCCCTATACAATGAGCAGTTCTTC. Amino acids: CTSGPHDSLYNEQFF.

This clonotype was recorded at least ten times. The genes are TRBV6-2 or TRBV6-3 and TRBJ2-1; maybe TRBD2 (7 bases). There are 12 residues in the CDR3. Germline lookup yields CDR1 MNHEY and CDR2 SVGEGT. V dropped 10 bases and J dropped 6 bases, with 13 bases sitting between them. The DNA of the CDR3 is TGTGCCAACCGGGGAGGGGGCAATGAGCAGTTCTTC. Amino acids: CANRGGGNEQFF.

CDR3: CASSLKGFNNYGYTF. The CDR3 DNA reads TGTGCCAGCAGTTTAAAGGGATTCAATAACTATGGCTACACCTTC. The gene calls are TRBV6-2 or TRBV6-3 and TRBJ1-2; D ambiguous. CDR1 and CDR2 from the germline V gene are MNHEY and SVGEGT. The ends were cut back, 4 bases at V and 1 base at J, with 13 bases in the middle. The CDR3 has 15 residues.

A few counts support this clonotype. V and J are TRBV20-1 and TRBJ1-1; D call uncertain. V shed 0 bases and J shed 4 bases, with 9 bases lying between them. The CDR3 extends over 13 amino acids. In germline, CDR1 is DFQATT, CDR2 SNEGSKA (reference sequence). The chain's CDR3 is CSARDLSATEAFF. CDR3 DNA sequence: TGCAGTGCTAGAGATCTGTCCGCCACTGAAGCTTTCTTT.

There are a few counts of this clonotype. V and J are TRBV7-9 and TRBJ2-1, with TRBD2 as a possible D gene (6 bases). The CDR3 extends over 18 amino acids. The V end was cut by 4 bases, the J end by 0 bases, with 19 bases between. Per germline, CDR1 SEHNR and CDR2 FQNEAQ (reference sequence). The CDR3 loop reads CASSSLVGTERSYNEQFF. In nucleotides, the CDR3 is TGTGCCAGCAGCTCACTCGTCGGGACTGAGCGCTCCTACAATGAGCAGTTCTTC. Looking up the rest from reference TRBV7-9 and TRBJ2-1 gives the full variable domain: DTGVSQNPRHKITKRGQNVTFRCDPISEHNRLYWYRQTLGQGPEFLTYFQNEAQLEKSRLLSDRFSAERPKGSFSTLEIQRTEQGDSAMYLCASSSLVGTERSYNEQFFGPGTRLTVL.

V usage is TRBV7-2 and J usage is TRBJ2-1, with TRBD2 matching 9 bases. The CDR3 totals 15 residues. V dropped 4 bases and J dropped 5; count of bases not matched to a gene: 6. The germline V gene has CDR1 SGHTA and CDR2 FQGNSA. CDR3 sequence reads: CASSSGTSKNNEQFF. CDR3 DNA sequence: TGTGCCAGCAGCTCCGGGACTAGCAAGAACAATGAGCAGTTCTTC.

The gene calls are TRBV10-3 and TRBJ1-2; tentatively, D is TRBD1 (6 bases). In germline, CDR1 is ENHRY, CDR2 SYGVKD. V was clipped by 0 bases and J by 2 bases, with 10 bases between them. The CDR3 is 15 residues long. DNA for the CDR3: TGTGCCATCAGTGAGTCGCTAGGGACAAACTATGGCTACACCTTC. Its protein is CAISESLGTNYGYTF.

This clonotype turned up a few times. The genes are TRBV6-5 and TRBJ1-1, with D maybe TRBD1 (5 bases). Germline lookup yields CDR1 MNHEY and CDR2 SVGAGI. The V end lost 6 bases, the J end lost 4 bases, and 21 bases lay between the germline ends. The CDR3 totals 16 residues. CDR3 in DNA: TGTGCCAGCAGCCGTACAGGAGCCTCAACGGGCACTGAAGCTTTCTTT. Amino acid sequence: CASSRTGASTGTEAFF.

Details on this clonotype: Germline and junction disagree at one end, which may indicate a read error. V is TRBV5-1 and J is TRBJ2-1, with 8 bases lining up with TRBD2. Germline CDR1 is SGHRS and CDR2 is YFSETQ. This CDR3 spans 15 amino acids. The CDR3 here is CASSLSGGIYNEQFF. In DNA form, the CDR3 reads TGTGCCAGCAGCTTGAGCGGGGGTATCTACAATGAGCAGTTCTTC.

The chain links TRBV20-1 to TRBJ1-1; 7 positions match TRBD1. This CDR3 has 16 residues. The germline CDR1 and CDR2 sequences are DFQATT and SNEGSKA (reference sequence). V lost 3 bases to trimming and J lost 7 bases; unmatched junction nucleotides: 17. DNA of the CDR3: TGCAGTGCTAGTACCGTCAGGGGGTCGGTGGGAGTTGAAGCTTTCTTT. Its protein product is CSASTVRGSVGVEAFF.

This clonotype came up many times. CDR3 amino acids: CASSVGGFTDTQYF. The CDR3 DNA reads TGTGCCAGCAGTGTCGGGGGGTTCACAGATACGCAGTATTTT. The V call is TRBV9, the J call TRBJ2-3, with 7 bases lining up with TRBD2. The V and J ends lost 5 bases and 2 bases, in that order; junction bases with no gene match: 5. Germline CDR1 reads SGDLS; CDR2 reads YYNGEE. This CDR3 is 14 amino acids long.

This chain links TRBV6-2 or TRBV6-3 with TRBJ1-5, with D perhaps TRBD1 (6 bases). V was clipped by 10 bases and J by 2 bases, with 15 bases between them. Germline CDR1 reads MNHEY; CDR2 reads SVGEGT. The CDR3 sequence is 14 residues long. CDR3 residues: CATGSGARNQPQHF. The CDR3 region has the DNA TGTGCCACGGGATCGGGGGCACGCAATCAGCCCCAGCATTTT.

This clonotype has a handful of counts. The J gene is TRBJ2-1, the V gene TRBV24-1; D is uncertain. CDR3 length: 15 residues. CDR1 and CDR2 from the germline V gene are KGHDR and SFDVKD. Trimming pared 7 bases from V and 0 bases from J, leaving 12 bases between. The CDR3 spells CATRDGKSSYNEQFF. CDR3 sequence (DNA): TGTGCCACCAGGGACGGTAAAAGCTCCTACAATGAGCAGTTCTTC.

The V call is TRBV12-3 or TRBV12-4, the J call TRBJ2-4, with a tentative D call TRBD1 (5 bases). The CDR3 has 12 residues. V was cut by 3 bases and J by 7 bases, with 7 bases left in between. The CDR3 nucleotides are TGTGCCAGCAGTTTCAGGGTGAACATTCAGTACTTC. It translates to CASSFRVNIQYF.

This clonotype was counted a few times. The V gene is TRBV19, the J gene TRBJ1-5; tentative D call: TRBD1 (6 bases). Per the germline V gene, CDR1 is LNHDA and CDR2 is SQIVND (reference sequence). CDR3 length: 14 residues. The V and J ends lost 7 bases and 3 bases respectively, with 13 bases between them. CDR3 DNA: TGTGCCAGTAAAACGGACAGCCTCAATCAGCCCCAGCATTTT. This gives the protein CASKTDSLNQPQHF.

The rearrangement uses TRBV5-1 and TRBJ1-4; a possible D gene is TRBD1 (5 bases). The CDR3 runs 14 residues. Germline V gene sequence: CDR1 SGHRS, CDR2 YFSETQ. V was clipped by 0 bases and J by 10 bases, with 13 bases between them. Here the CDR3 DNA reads TGCGCCAGCAGCTTGGGACAGAACTCTGGAAAACTGTTTTTT. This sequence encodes CASSLGQNSGKLFF.

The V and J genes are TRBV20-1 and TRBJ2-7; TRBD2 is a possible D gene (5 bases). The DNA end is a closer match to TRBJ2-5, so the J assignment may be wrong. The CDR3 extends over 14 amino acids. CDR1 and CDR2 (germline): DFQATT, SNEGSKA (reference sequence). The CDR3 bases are TGCAGTGCTAGAGACTCGGGATGGGGTGAGACCCAGTACTTC. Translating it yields CSARDSGWGETQYF.